These T cell receptor beta chains were read from a single sample in a study of T cell responses to AZD1222 COVID-19 vaccine. TCRdb's copy holds only in-frame clones and misses some; the assay was immunoSEQ multiplex PCR. The table includes more than 150,000 clones, about 87% detected once. Specimen: peripheral blood, collected on day 0 of MenACWY control vaccination. The receptors stem from an adult in good health. Each CDR3 is given with its conserved first and last residue. Each record gives: V gene, D gene, J gene, clone size, CDR3 protein, CDR3 DNA. A D gene is named only where the DNA matches it firmly. Expanded clones get a size class; other rows say once, few or many, or leave the size out.

TRBV27	.	TRBJ1-3	.	CASSPGFGGKTGNTIYF	TGTGCCAGCAGTCCGGGGTTTGGAGGGAAAACAGGAAACACCATATATTTT
TRBV19	.	TRBJ2-1	.	CASSPGEYNEQFF	TGTGCCAGTAGTCCGGGGGAGTACAATGAGCAGTTCTTC
TRBV19	.	TRBJ1-2	.	CASSRLTDANYGYTF	TGTGCCAGTAGTAGGTTGACAGACGCTAACTATGGCTACACCTTC
TRBV18	TRBD1	TRBJ1-3	.	CASSPLGQGRGNTIYF	TGTGCCAGCTCCCCATTGGGACAGGGACGAGGAAACACCATATATTTT
TRBV5-3	.	TRBJ1-5	.	CARSWQGRNQPQHF	TGTGCCAGAAGCTGGCAGGGTCGAAATCAGCCCCAGCATTTT
TRBV27	.	TRBJ1-5	.	CASSLSGAGQPQHF	TGTGCCAGCAGTTTATCAGGGGCCGGTCAGCCCCAGCATTTT
TRBV5-8	.	TRBJ2-5	.	CASSKRKGFQETQYF	TGTGCCAGCAGTAAGCGCAAGGGTTTCCAAGAGACCCAGTACTTC
TRBV11-1	.	TRBJ2-1	.	CASSLDRDAYNEQFF	TGTGCCAGCAGCTTAGACAGGGACGCCTACAATGAGCAGTTCTTC
TRBV5-1	TRBD1	TRBJ1-2	.	CASSLQGANYGYTF	TGCGCCAGCAGCTTACAGGGGGCTAACTATGGCTACACCTTC
TRBV20-1	.	TRBJ1-5	.	CSASSLGIGQPQHF	TGCAGTGCTAGTTCTCTCGGCATCGGACAGCCCCAGCATTTT
TRBV27	TRBD1	TRBJ1-6	.	CASTWTGPNSPLHF	TGTGCCAGCACCTGGACAGGGCCTAATTCACCCCTCCACTTT
TRBV4-1	TRBD1	TRBJ1-4	.	CASSHPGGLLGEKLFF	TGCGCCAGCAGCCATCCAGGGGGCTTGCTTGGAGAAAAACTGTTTTTT
TRBV5-8	.	TRBJ1-4	.	CASSSGVSATNEKLFF	TGTGCCAGCAGCTCAGGGGTGTCAGCAACTAATGAAAAACTGTTTTTT
TRBV6-5	TRBD2	TRBJ2-5	.	CASSSGGAWETQYF	TGTGCCAGCAGTAGCGGGGGGGCGTGGGAGACCCAGTACTTC
TRBV5-1	.	TRBJ1-1	.	CASSLTGWSNTEAFF	TGCGCCAGCAGCTTGACAGGGTGGTCGAACACTGAAGCTTTCTTT
TRBV28	.	TRBJ1-4	.	CASSLSRGLSEKLFF	TGTGCCAGCAGTTTATCTCGGGGTTTGTCTGAAAAACTGTTTTTT
TRBV5-6	.	TRBJ2-1	once	CASSRRGTPYNEQFF	TGTGCCAGCAGCCGCCGAGGGACACCCTACAATGAGCAGTTCTTC
TRBV6-5	.	TRBJ2-1	.	CASSKMDSTYNEQFF	TGTGCCAGCAGTAAGATGGACAGTACCTACAATGAGCAGTTCTTC
TRBV30	.	TRBJ1-2	.	CAWRTAGYTF	TGTGCCTGGAGGACGGCTGGCTACACCTTC
TRBV29-1	TRBD1	TRBJ2-5	.	CSVVGNRGQETQYF	TGCAGCGTTGTCGGCAACAGGGGCCAAGAGACCCAGTACTTC
TRBV18	.	TRBJ1-1	.	CASSLGEGTEAFF	TGTGCCAGCTCCCTGGGGGAGGGCACTGAAGCTTTCTTT
TRBV13	.	TRBJ1-1	.	CASSPGPGLGVNTEAFF	TGTGCCAGCAGCCCAGGGCCTGGGTTAGGGGTGAACACTGAAGCTTTCTTT
TRBV19	TRBD1	TRBJ1-5	few	CASSIGTGGGQPQHF	TGTGCCAGTAGTATAGGGACAGGAGGAGGGCAGCCCCAGCATTTT
TRBV18	TRBD1	TRBJ1-6	.	CASSQIGTANSPLHF	TGTGCCAGCTCACAAATCGGGACAGCTAATTCACCCCTCCACTTT
TRBV10-2	TRBD1	TRBJ1-1	.	CASRRGQGVTPEAFF	TGCGCCAGCAGGCGGGGACAGGGGGTAACGCCTGAAGCTTTCTTT
TRBV19	TRBD1	TRBJ1-1	.	CASSTTGESTEAFF	TGTGCCAGTAGTACCACAGGGGAAAGCACTGAAGCTTTCTTT
TRBV19	.	TRBJ2-1	.	CASSQEGARGYNEQFF	TGTGCCAGTAGCCAAGAGGGCGCCCGGGGCTACAATGAGCAGTTCTTC
TRBV7-2	.	TRBJ2-3	once	CASSLGAVTDTQYF	TGTGCCAGCAGCTTAGGGGCTGTGACAGATACGCAGTATTTT
TRBV28	TRBD1	TRBJ1-4	.	CASSPRQGIGEKLFF	TGTGCCAGCAGTCCACGACAGGGAATCGGAGAAAAACTGTTTTTT